The table lists the clone carrying this T cell receptor beta chain with a few counts. This CDR3 is also generated by other DNA sequences in the sample. These data come from a study of blood T cell repertoires in COVID-19. The overall study: PBMCs, B-cell-depleted T cells, or T cells were the source of the cDNA or gDNA that made up the material.

Libraries were prepared by immunoSEQ multiplex PCR; TCRdb keeps only in-frame clonotypes and omits some of them. The data contain 350,000 to 450,000 clones, approximately 86% of them singletons. CDR1 and CDR2 from the germline V gene are WNHNN and SYGVQD (reference sequence). V lost 3 bases, J lost 2 bases, and 5 bases lay in between. The CDR3 has 13 amino acids. Sequences were obtained from peripheral blood. The sequence was collected from a woman in her sixties with COVID-19, enrolled during active disease. The chain employs TRBV10-1 and TRBJ1-5; a possible D gene is TRBD1 (5 bases). DNA for the CDR3: TGCGCCAGCAGTGACAGGGGCAATCAGCCCCAGCATTTT. Its protein product is CASSDRGNQPQHF.